The 18 T cell receptor beta chains in this list originate from one sample, sequenced in a study of blood T cell repertoires in COVID-19. Produced via immunoSEQ multiplex PCR; TCRdb's table is partial and in-frame only. The repertoire includes roughly 130,000 clones, around 86% of them detected once, and approximately 4.3% sits in the top ten. Sequencing was done on a sample of peripheral blood. These receptors were collected from a man aged 40-50 years with acute or convalescent COVID-19.

This chain links TRBV4-2 with TRBJ1-2; 7 nucleotides agree with TRBD1. From germline, CDR1 is LGHNA and CDR2 YNFKEQ. V lost 5 bases, J lost 0 bases, and 3 bases stayed unmatched. The CDR3 is 14 amino acids. CDR3 sequence (DNA): TGTGCCAGCAGCTCAGGGGGAGCTAACTATGGCTACACCTTC. Translating gives CASSSGGANYGYTF.

This clone was detected many times. V usage is TRBV6-5 and J usage is TRBJ2-2; possibly TRBD2 for D (5 bases). V was clipped by 11 bases and J by 0 bases, with 13 bases between them. This CDR3 region has 14 residues. CDR1 is MNHEY, CDR2 SVGAGI, per germline. Here the CDR3 DNA reads TGTGCCGCCCGGACTGGGACGAACACCGGGGAGCTGTTTTTT. The encoded protein is CAARTGTNTGELFF.

This clone has a handful of counts. V gene TRBV30 combines with J gene TRBJ1-3, with 8 nucleotides matching TRBD1. This CDR3 spans 13 amino acids. Germline CDR1 is GTSNPN and CDR2 is SVGIG (reference sequence). V trimming: 8 bases; J trimming: 0 bases; junction bases outside the gene matches: 3. The CDR3 spells CARGQDSGNTIYF. CDR3 nucleotides: TGTGCCCGGGGACAGGACTCTGGAAACACCATATATTTT.

V and J are TRBV30 and TRBJ1-4, with 9 bases lining up with TRBD1. CDR1 is GTSNPN, CDR2 SVGIG, per germline (reference sequence). V gave up 0 bases and J gave up 11 bases; unmatched junction bases: 1. The CDR3 sequence is 12 residues long. The CDR3 DNA reads as TGTGCCTGGAGTGTCGACAGGGGGAAACTGTTTTTT. Protein sequence: CAWSVDRGKLFF.

V gene TRBV6-2 or TRBV6-3 combines with J gene TRBJ2-5; maybe TRBD2 (6 bases). This CDR3 has 14 amino acids. Germline CDR1 is MNHEY and CDR2 is SVGEGT. Deletions cut 0 bases from V and 2 bases from J, with 7 bases between. The CDR3 loop reads CASSYSAGQETQYF. The CDR3 coding sequence is TGTGCCAGCAGTTACTCGGCGGGGCAAGAGACCCAGTACTTC.

The rearrangement uses TRBV3-1 (or the pseudogene TRBV3-2) and TRBJ2-7; tentative D call: TRBD1 (5 bases). From germline, CDR1 is LGHDT and CDR2 YNNKEL (reference sequence). CDR3 length: 15 amino acids. The ends were cut back, 2 bases at V and 1 base at J, with 12 bases in the middle. The CDR3 nucleotides are TGTGCCAGCAGCCAATTTATCTCAGGGTCCTACGAGCAGTACTTC. It encodes CASSQFISGSYEQYF.

V gene TRBV6-4 combines with J gene TRBJ2-2; perhaps TRBD1 as D (5 bases). Trimming removed 4 bases at V and 1 base at J, with 10 bases between. The CDR3 consists of 15 residues. Germline values: CDR1 MRHNA, CDR2 SNTAGT. CDR3 sequence (DNA): TGTGCCAGCAGTGCGACAGCGCAGAACACCGGGGAGCTGTTTTTT. It specifies CASSATAQNTGELFF.

The rearrangement links TRBV6-5 to TRBJ1-3; D not certain. Trimming pared 9 bases from V and 0 bases from J, leaving 9 bases between. The CDR3 covers 13 residues. Germline V lookup: CDR1 MNHEY, CDR2 SVGAGI. CDR3: CASTAFSGNTIYF. The CDR3 DNA follows: TGTGCCAGTACAGCTTTCTCTGGAAACACCATATATTTT.

The chain recombines TRBV27 with TRBJ1-1; D uncertain. The CDR3 length is 14 residues. Trimming removed 5 bases at V and 4 bases at J, with 14 bases between. Per germline, CDR1 MNHEY and CDR2 SMNVEV (reference sequence). DNA for the CDR3: TGTGCCAGCAGTGCCTCTGGGCGGGGCACTGAAGCTTTCTTT. Translated: CASSASGRGTEAFF.

In DNA, the CDR3 is TGCGCCAGCAGCGGGTGGGAGGCAGAGACCCAGTACTTC. It encodes CASSGWEAETQYF. The V and J genes are TRBV5-1 and TRBJ2-5; D is perhaps TRBD2 (6 bases). Looked up from germline, CDR1 is SGHRS and CDR2 is YFSETQ. Trimming left V 4 bases short and J 4 bases short, with 11 bases between. The length of the CDR3 is 13 residues.

The chain employs TRBV4-1 and TRBJ2-1, with 10 bases fitting TRBD1. The ends lost 0 bases at V and 7 bases at J; junction bases unmatched: 6. The CDR3 covers 16 residues. Germline CDR1 reads MGHRA; CDR2 reads YSYEKL. The CDR3 loop is CASSQEGQGLGNEQFF. The CDR3 region has the DNA TGCGCCAGCAGCCAAGAGGGACAGGGGTTAGGGAATGAGCAGTTCTTC.

This clone has just one count. The chain couples TRBV11-2 to TRBJ2-3; 15 bases agree with TRBD2. This CDR3 spans 17 amino acids. V lost 4 bases and J lost 0; bases outside the gene matches: 2. Germline lookup yields CDR1 SGHAT and CDR2 FQNNGV. The CDR3 bases are TGTGCCAGCAGCTGGACTAGCGGGGGGGTTAGCACAGATACGCAGTATTTT. Translation gives CASSWTSGGVSTDTQYF. The whole variable domain, filled in from reference TRBV11-2 and TRBJ2-3, reads EAGVAQSPRYKIIEKRQSVAFWCNPISGHATLYWYQQILGQGPKLLIQFQNNGVVDDSQLPKDRFSAERLKGVDSTLKIQPAKLEDSAVYLCASSWTSGGVSTDTQYFGPGTRLTVL.

V gene TRBV29-1 combines with J gene TRBJ1-2; 9 bases fit TRBD1. This CDR3 is built from 14 residues. Germline CDR1 and CDR2: SQVTM and ANQGSEA. The ends lost 6 bases at V and 7 bases at J; junction bases unmatched: 12. Written as DNA, the CDR3 is TGCAGCGTGCAATTTGGGAGGACAGGGGCTGGCTACACCTTC. Translating it yields CSVQFGRTGAGYTF.

J is TRBJ1-3 and V is TRBV12-5; weak D call: TRBD1 (6 bases). The CDR3 extends over 13 amino acids. From germline, CDR1 is LGHNT and CDR2 FRNRAP. Here the CDR3 DNA reads TGTGCCGCTCGTACAGGGTCTGGAAACACCATATATTTT. It encodes CAARTGSGNTIYF.

This chain uses TRBV5-1 with TRBJ2-1, with 7 bases lining up with TRBD2. The trim removed 4 bases at V and 9 bases at J, leaving 25 bases unmatched. Germline-derived CDR1 and CDR2 are SGHRS and YFSETQ. The length of the CDR3 is 19 residues. The CDR3 protein is CASSPALSSGVNPFGEQFF. The CDR3 nucleotides read TGCGCCAGCAGCCCCGCCCTGTCAAGCGGGGTGAATCCTTTTGGTGAGCAGTTCTTC.

The chain couples TRBV19 to TRBJ1-4; D might be TRBD1 (5 bases). Germline V CDR1 and CDR2: LNHDA, SQIVND (reference sequence). V shed 7 bases and J shed 8 bases, with 14 bases lying between them. This CDR3 contains 13 residues. The CDR3 DNA follows: TGTGCCAGTAATACCTGGGGGGGAGAAAAACTGTTTTTT. As protein: CASNTWGGEKLFF.

This clone has a single count. The chain joins TRBV3-1 (or the pseudogene TRBV3-2) to TRBJ2-7; 10 bases are shared with TRBD2. Germline V gene sequence: CDR1 LGHDT, CDR2 YNNKEL (reference sequence). This CDR3 region has 15 residues. Unmatched junction bases numbered 5, after V lost 3 bases and J lost 3 bases. CDR3 in amino acids: CASSHRAGGDYEQYF. The CDR3 bases are TGTGCCAGCAGCCACCGAGCGGGGGGGGACTACGAGCAGTACTTC.

The genes are TRBV7-2 and TRBJ1-6; no clear D. Deletions cut 0 bases from V and 0 bases from J, with 12 bases between. This CDR3 has 18 residues. Germline CDR1 SGHTA, CDR2 FQGNSA. The chain's CDR3 is CASSLARERSSYNSPLHF. The DNA for the CDR3 is TGTGCCAGCAGCTTAGCGCGAGAAAGGAGCTCCTATAATTCACCCCTCCACTTT.